The present entry profiles one T cell receptor (beta chain) with its context. Cohorts were assigned according to the clinical history that participants reported. Methods used by the authors: Nucleated cell counts were estimated from reference gene primer amplification. Some clones are missing from TCRdb's copy, which holds only in-frame ones; the method was immunoSEQ multiplex PCR. D and trimming were read from the DNA, whereas the V and J calls and clone size are those reported in that table. The table has 300,000 or so clones, roughly nine tenths seen once. This sample stems from a study of blood T cell repertoires in COVID-19. Study in general: There were acute and convalescent COVID-19 samples, and they came from the United States, Italy and Spain. Sources were T cells, B-cell-depleted T cells, or PBMCs; the material itself was cDNA or gDNA.

Per the germline V gene, CDR1 is PRHDT and CDR2 is FYEKMQ (reference sequence). V shed 9 bases, J shed 9 bases, and the junction held 8 bases outside the gene matches. CDR3 length: 13 residues. The V and J genes are TRBV13 and TRBJ2-1, with 10 bases matching TRBD2. This TCR came from a woman in her twenties or thirties who had recovered from COVID-19. The sample comprised PBMCs or T cells enriched from blood (not recorded which). The CDR3 DNA reads TGTGCCAGTCAAGCGGGGGGGCTCGCTGAGCAGTTCTTC. Protein product: CASQAGGLAEQFF. Drawing the rest from reference TRBV13 and TRBJ2-1, the complete variable domain is AAGVIQSPRHLIKEKRETATLKCYPIPRHDTVYWYQQGPGQDPQFLISFYEKMQSDKGSIPDRFSAQQFSDYHSELNMSSLELGDSALYFCASQAGGLAEQFFGPGTRLTVL.